The rows below give T cell receptor beta chains drawn from one sample of a study of cytomegalovirus exposure and HLA in healthy donors. Clones were sequenced by immunoSEQ multiplex PCR, and TCRdb holds only the in-frame ones, with some missing. The sample records roughly 100,000 clones, around 80% being singletons. Sequencing input: PBMCs. These TCRs come from a man aged 35-49 years in good health and CMV-seropositive. The CDR3 runs from the conserved cysteine through the conserved F or W. The D gene is left open where the match is weak. Clone size is not always given. Where it is, it says once, few, many or a class for expanded clones.

cdr3_nt | cdr3_aa | clone_size | j_call | d_call | v_call | cdr3_length
TGTGCCAGCAGTCCTGAGGGGGCTGGTTTAAGTAAAGCTTTCTTT | CASSPEGAGLSKAFF | few | TRBJ1-1 | TRBD1 | TRBV6-4 | 15
TGTGCCAGCAGAGCGGGACAGGGGGAAACCTACGAGCAGTACTTC | CASRAGQGETYEQYF | . | TRBJ2-7 | TRBD1 | TRBV6-1 | 15
TGTGCCAGCACCCGGACAGGGGACTCAGATACGCAGTATTTT | CASTRTGDSDTQYF | . | TRBJ2-3 | TRBD1 | TRBV25-1 | 14
TGTGCCAGCAGTTTGGGACTGAGCACAGATACGCAGTATTTT | CASSLGLSTDTQYF | . | TRBJ2-3 | . | TRBV6-1 | 14
TGTGCCACCAGCCAAACGGGGGGGAGTGGAAACACCATATATTTT | CATSQTGGSGNTIYF | few | TRBJ1-3 | . | TRBV15 | 15
TGTGCCAGCAGCTTGGCCCGAGCGGGGGGGCCCGATGAGACCCAGTACTTC | CASSLARAGGPDETQYF | few | TRBJ2-5 | TRBD2 | TRBV5-4 | 17
TGTGCCAGCAGCGTAGAAGCGGGGCCCACAGATACGCAGTATTTT | CASSVEAGPTDTQYF | . | TRBJ2-3 | TRBD2 | TRBV9 | 15
TGCGCCAGCAGTCTTACAGGGGTAGGAAACACCATATATTTT | CASSLTGVGNTIYF | once | TRBJ1-3 | TRBD1 | TRBV27 | 14
TGTGCCACCATGGACAGAAACTCCTACAATGAGCAGTTCTTC | CATMDRNSYNEQFF | few | TRBJ2-1 | . | TRBV15 | 14
TGTGCCAGCAGCCCATCGGGCGGGGGGGACAATGAGCAGTTCTTC | CASSPSGGGDNEQFF | few | TRBJ2-1 | TRBD2 | TRBV4-2 | 15
TGTGCCAGCACCATAGCGGGGGCTAGCACAGATACGCAGTATTTT | CASTIAGASTDTQYF | . | TRBJ2-3 | TRBD2 | TRBV5-4 | 15
TGTGCCAGTAGTATGGAGACCCAAGGAGGCACTGAAGCTTTCTTT | CASSMETQGGTEAFF | . | TRBJ1-1 | . | TRBV19 | 15
TGTGCCAGCAGCTTATTCGCAGGGGGTGGCAATCAGCCCCAGCATTTT | CASSLFAGGGNQPQHF | . | TRBJ1-5 | TRBD1 | TRBV7-2 | 16
TGTGCCAGCAGTTTTCCGCTTCGGGACACCTACTCCTACAATGAGCAGTTCTTC | CASSFPLRDTYSYNEQFF | . | TRBJ2-1 | . | TRBV28 | 18
TGTGCCAGCAGCTTTACCCCAAATAGCGAGGTTGAGCAGTTCTTC | CASSFTPNSEVEQFF | . | TRBJ2-1 | . | TRBV11-2 | 15
TGTGCCAGTAGTATAGCTGGGGGAGGCTCCTACAATGAGCAGTTCTTC | CASSIAGGGSYNEQFF | . | TRBJ2-1 | . | TRBV19 | 16
TGTGCCAGCTCACCAGTCCCAGGGAAGGTGAATCAGCCCCAGCATTTT | CASSPVPGKVNQPQHF | . | TRBJ1-5 | . | TRBV18 | 16